These T cell receptor beta chains were read from a single sample in a study of cytomegalovirus exposure and HLA in healthy donors. TCRdb keeps only in-frame clones here, not all; method: immunoSEQ multiplex PCR. The data show over 120,000 clones, with about 8.9% seen just once and 1.5% to 2% held by the top ten. Sequencing was done on a sample of PBMCs. The receptors were sampled from a man aged 50-59 years in good health and CMV-seronegative. Both conserved end residues are part of each CDR3. A D gene is named only where the DNA matches it firmly. Clone size is shown for a subset of rows, as once, few, many or a class of expanded clone.

V gene	D gene	J gene	clone size	CDR3 protein	CDR3 DNA
TRBV2	TRBD2	TRBJ2-3	-	CASSEAQASGGRDTQYF	TGTGCCAGCAGTGAAGCGCAGGCTAGCGGGGGGAGAGATACGCAGTATTTT
TRBV10-1	-	TRBJ2-3	few	CASSASEAGGWGTQYF	TGCGCCAGCAGTGCCTCCGAGGCCGGAGGATGGGGTACGCAGTATTTT
TRBV10-1	-	TRBJ2-1	-	CASSFQGGDNNEQFF	TGCGCCAGCAGTTTCCAGGGGGGTGACAACAATGAGCAGTTCTTC
TRBV5-4	-	TRBJ2-3	few	CASSPRQGSTDTQYF	TGTGCCAGCAGCCCGAGGCAGGGGAGCACAGATACGCAGTATTTT
TRBV30	-	TRBJ2-3	few	CAVRRGPITDTQYF	TGTGCCGTTCGGCGGGGGCCTATCACAGATACGCAGTATTTT
TRBV28	-	TRBJ2-5	-	CASSHRNRGGETQYF	TGTGCCAGCAGCCACCGAAACAGGGGAGGCGAGACCCAGTACTTC
TRBV7-9	TRBD1	TRBJ2-7	few	CASSFRDRVNEQYF	TGTGCCAGCAGCTTCAGGGACAGGGTAAACGAGCAGTACTTC
TRBV11-2	TRBD2	TRBJ2-5	few	CASRRLAGDQETQYF	TGTGCCAGCAGACGACTAGCGGGGGACCAAGAGACCCAGTACTTC
TRBV7-8	-	TRBJ2-2	-	CASSPTETGELFF	TGTGCCAGCAGCCCCACAGAGACCGGGGAGCTGTTTTTT
TRBV6-6	-	TRBJ1-5	few	CASSPLGGNQPQHF	TGTGCCAGCAGCCCCCTCGGAGGCAATCAGCCCCAGCATTTT
TRBV11-2	-	TRBJ1-1	-	CASSLVFSLRGTEAFF	TGTGCCAGCAGCTTAGTTTTCTCCCTAAGGGGGACTGAAGCTTTCTTT
TRBV28	TRBD1	TRBJ2-7	few	CASRPTGTEQYF	TGTGCCAGCAGGCCGACAGGGACCGAGCAGTACTTC
TRBV2	-	TRBJ1-4	-	CASSLPGEGNEKLFF	TGTGCCAGCAGTCTTCCCGGGGAGGGAAATGAAAAACTGTTTTTT
TRBV5-4	-	TRBJ1-2	few	CASSRQERNGYTF	TGTGCCAGCAGCAGACAGGAGAGGAATGGCTACACCTTC